This T cell receptor beta chain appears in the sequencing data of a study of blood T cell repertoires in COVID-19. Study-wide background: The United States, Italy and Spain were the sources of the acute and convalescent COVID-19 samples. PBMCs, B-cell-depleted T cells, or T cells provided the cDNA or gDNA that made up the material.

The length of the CDR3 is 14 residues. V lost 8 bases and J 7 bases, leaving 20 bases between the germline ends. Germline lookup yields CDR1 MNHEY and CDR2 SMNVEV (reference sequence). Original handling: Amplification with reference gene primers provided the estimates of nucleated cell counts. Clones were sequenced by immunoSEQ multiplex PCR, and TCRdb holds only the in-frame ones, with some missing. That table is the source of V, J and clone size, and D and trimming were worked out from the DNA. The data hold approximately 120,000 clones, with around four fifths observed a single time. The sequenced sample was peripheral blood. The V gene is TRBV27, the J gene TRBJ1-2; no definite D call. The sequence was obtained from a human donor in a cohort sampled during active COVID-19. CDR3 sequence reads: CASSVGHEYFGYTF. In nucleotides, the CDR3 is TGTGCCAGCTCAGTTGGTCACGAATATTTTGGCTACACCTTC.